This T cell receptor beta chain originates from a study of shared clonotypes between healthy human individuals. The authors split each subset's genomic DNA evenly across several immunoSEQ plates. Unsorted PBMC DNA went through sequencing on ten immunoSEQ deep assay plates. TCRdb's copy holds only in-frame clones and misses some; the assay was immunoSEQ multiplex PCR. The table includes some 500,000 clones, around 77% detected once. J gave up 7 bases and V 9 bases, and 14 bases lay outside the gene matches. Germline V gene data show CDR1 as SGHDT and CDR2 as YYEEEE. This CDR3 region has 16 residues. The donors, all of them Caucasian adults, lived in Nashville, Tennessee. Without sorting, samples used about 90 million PBMCs for genomic DNA.

The sequence derives from a woman aged 40-49 years in good health. Some clones in this sample may be carry-over from other donors' samples. The sequenced sample was PBMCs. The chain recombines TRBV5-6 with TRBJ2-7, with 15 bases identical to TRBD2. As DNA, the CDR3 is TGTGCCACCTACCGGACTAGCGGGAGGGCCGGTGGAGAGCAGTACTTC. Its protein product is CATYRTSGRAGGEQYF.